The present TCR beta chain was sequenced within a study of OX40 agonist ivuxolimab in advanced cancers. Some background on the complete study: Ivuxolimab, which targeted the costimulatory receptor OX40 (CD134), was an agonistic, fully human IgG2 monoclonal antibody. The dose-escalation cohort was about 83% male with a mean age of around 62 years, ranging from roughly 23 to 90. Of the approximately 50 patients in dose escalation, 19 had hepatocellular carcinoma, some 15 had melanoma, 9 had renal cell carcinoma and 9 had head and neck cancer. Partial responses occurred in three dose-escalation patients, of whom one had hepatocellular carcinoma and two had cutaneous melanoma. The purpose of peripheral TCRbeta sequencing was to test whether ivuxolimab changed TCR sequence diversity and led to clonal T-cell expansion. Intravenous ivuxolimab was administered to patients every 2 weeks at six dose levels: 0.01, 0.1, 0.3, 1.5, 3 and 10 mg/kg. Patients were allowed to have had prior anti-PD-1, anti-PD-L1 or anti-CTLA-4 therapy, and roughly 40% of the dose-escalation patients had previously received checkpoint inhibitors. The paper reports the monotherapy dose-escalation portion (N = 52 patients) of the phase I ivuxolimab trial. What the research found in general, with its limitations: Antigen specificity was not determined for the clonally expanded peripheral T cells. In partial responders in the 0.1-3.0 mg/kg groups, normalized peripheral clonal expansion was found to be among the lowest, especially among CD8+ T cells. Low levels of normalized T-cell clonal expansion were also shown by some nonresponding patients. After ivuxolimab, CD8+ T cells had more expanded clones than CD4+ T cells on average. At doses of 0.1 to 3.0 mg/kg, clonal expansion of both CD4+ and CD8+ T cells in blood was seen between baseline and week 6.

Worth noting for this clone: The antigen it binds to is not known. Base qualities are not recorded, but no much larger clone differs from it by a single base.

Patients with a history of autoimmune disease or receiving systemic immunosuppression were excluded from the trial. Peripheral blood for TCR sequencing was collected from all dose cohorts at baseline, on cycle 4 day 1, and on cycle 7 day 1. Samples came from an open-label, multicenter, first-in-human phase I dose-escalation trial of ivuxolimab. Adults with locally advanced or metastatic melanoma, renal cell carcinoma, hepatocellular carcinoma or head and neck squamous cell carcinoma were enrolled in the trial. Before TCR sequencing, CD4+ and CD8+ T cells were separately sorted from peripheral blood. To sequence the TCRbeta CDR3 region, genomic DNA was isolated from the sorted cells. TCRbeta CDR3 regions were sequenced using the immunoSEQ Assay. Entries here come from immuneACCESS through TCRdb and include only in-frame sequences with V and J called. Some clones fail to appear in such tables; in the studies checked, an unresolved V gene covers under half of the shortfall, and the cause of the remainder is unknown. The sample table records tens of thousands of clones; about 87% of these occur just once. The ten top clones hold 0.4% to 0.55% of the sample.

V lost 5 bases and J lost 6 bases; the stretch between them is 20 bases long. CDR1 SGHVS and CDR2 FQNEAQ are derived from the germline V gene. CDR3 length: 15 amino acids, cysteine to phenylalanine. Of all the DNA, just the CDR3 is kept, 45 bases in frame from base 1. This sample comprised CD4+ or CD8+ T cells sorted from blood, obtained in a trial of the OX40 agonist ivuxolimab. This receptor was obtained from an adult with an advanced solid tumor such as melanoma, head and neck, liver or kidney cancer. The chain is assembled from TRBV7-8 and TRBJ2-7; the D gene is tentatively TRBD1 or TRBD2, each matching 5 bases. The sequenced DNA: TGTGCCAGCAGCCCGGGACCGCCTGCCGGGCGCGAGCAGTACTTC. It translates as CASSPGPPAGREQYF.